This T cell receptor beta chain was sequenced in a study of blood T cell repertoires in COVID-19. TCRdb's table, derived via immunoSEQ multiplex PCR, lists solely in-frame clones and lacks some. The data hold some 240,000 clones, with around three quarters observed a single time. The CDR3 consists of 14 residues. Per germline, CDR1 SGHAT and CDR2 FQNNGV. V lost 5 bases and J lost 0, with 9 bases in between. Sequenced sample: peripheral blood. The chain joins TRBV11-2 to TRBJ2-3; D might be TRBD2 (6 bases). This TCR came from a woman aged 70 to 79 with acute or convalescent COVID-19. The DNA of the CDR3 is TGTGCCAGCAGCCGGGGGTGGAGCACAGATACGCAGTATTTT. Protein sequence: CASSRGWSTDTQYF.